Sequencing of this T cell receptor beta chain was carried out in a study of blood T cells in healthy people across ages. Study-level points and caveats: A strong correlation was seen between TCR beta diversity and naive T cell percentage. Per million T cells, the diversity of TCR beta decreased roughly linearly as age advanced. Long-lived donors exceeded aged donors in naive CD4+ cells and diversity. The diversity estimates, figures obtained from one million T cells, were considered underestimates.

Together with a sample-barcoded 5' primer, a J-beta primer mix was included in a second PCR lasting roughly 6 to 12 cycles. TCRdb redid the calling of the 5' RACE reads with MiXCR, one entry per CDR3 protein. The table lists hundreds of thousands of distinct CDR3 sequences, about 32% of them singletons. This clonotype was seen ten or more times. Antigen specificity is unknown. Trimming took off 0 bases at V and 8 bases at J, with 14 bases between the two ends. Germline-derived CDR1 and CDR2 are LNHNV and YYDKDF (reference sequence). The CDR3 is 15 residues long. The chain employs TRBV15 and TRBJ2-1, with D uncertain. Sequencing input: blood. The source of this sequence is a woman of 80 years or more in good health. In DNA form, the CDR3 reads TGTGCCACCAGCAGAGATAGAAGGTCTGGGGATGAGCAGTTCTTC. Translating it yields CATSRDRRSGDEQFF.